This TCR beta chain is from a study of CD8+ T cells in alopecia areata. Study results and limitations: Clonality in lesional scalp, especially alopecia totalis/universalis, exceeded that of normal scalp. Scalp and blood retained many expanded lesional clones during tofacitinib.

This clone was recorded a few times. Its target is not known. Following RNA extraction, reverse transcription yielded cDNA that acted as the sequencing template. Measured with immunoSEQ multiplex PCR; TCRdb has only the in-frame clones, and not every one. There are 95,000 to 100,000 clones in the sample; 55% to 70% occur only once, and 16% lies in the top ten. Trimming took off 4 bases at V and 3 bases at J, with 7 bases between the two ends. The CDR3 contains 12 residues. Looked up from germline, CDR1 is SEHNR and CDR2 is FQNEAQ (reference sequence). The treatment is: oral pan-JAK inhibitor, 5-10 mg twice daily. Alopecia areata patients provided lesional scalp punch biopsies and peripheral blood.

The clonotype originates from a human donor with alopecia areata. The chain uses TRBV7-9 and TRBJ2-7; no clear D gene. The sample consisted of CD8+ T cells sorted from blood, taken at approximately week 60, from a patient treated with tofacitinib. The CDR3 protein is CASSSYNYEQYF. Here the CDR3 DNA reads TGTGCCAGCAGCTCCTATAACTACGAGCAGTACTTC.